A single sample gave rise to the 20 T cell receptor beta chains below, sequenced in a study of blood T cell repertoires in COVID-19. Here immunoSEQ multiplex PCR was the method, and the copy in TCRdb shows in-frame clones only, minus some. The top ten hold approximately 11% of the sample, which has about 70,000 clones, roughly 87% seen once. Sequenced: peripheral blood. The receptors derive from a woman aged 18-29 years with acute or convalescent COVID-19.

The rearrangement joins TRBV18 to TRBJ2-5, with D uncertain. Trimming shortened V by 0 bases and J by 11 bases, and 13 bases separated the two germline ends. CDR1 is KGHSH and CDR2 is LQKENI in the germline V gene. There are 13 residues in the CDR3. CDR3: CASSPPLEAVQYF. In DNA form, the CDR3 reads TGTGCCAGCTCACCACCCCTAGAGGCAGTTCAGTACTTC. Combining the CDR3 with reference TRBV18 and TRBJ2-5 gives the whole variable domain NAGVMQNPRHLVRRRGQEARLRCSPMKGHSHVYWYRQLPEEGLKFMVYLQKENIIDESGMPKERFSAEFPKEGPSILRIQQVVRGDSAAYFCASSPPLEAVQYFGPGTRLLVL.

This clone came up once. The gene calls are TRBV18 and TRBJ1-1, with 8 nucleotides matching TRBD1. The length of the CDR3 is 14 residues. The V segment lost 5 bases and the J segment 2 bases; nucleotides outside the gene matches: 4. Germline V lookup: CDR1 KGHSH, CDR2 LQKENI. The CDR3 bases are TGTGCCAGCTCATCGACAGGGGCAAACACTGAAGCTTTCTTT. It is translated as CASSSTGANTEAFF. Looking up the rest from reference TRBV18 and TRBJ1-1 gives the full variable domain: NAGVMQNPRHLVRRRGQEARLRCSPMKGHSHVYWYRQLPEEGLKFMVYLQKENIIDESGMPKERFSAEFPKEGPSILRIQQVVRGDSAAYFCASSSTGANTEAFFGQGTRLTVV.

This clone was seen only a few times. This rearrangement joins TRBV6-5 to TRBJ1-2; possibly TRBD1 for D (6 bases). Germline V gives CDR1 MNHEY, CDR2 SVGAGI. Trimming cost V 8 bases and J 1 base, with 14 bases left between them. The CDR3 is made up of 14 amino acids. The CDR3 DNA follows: TGTGCCAGCGGAATAGACAGGTTTAACTATGGCTACACCTTC. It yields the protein CASGIDRFNYGYTF.

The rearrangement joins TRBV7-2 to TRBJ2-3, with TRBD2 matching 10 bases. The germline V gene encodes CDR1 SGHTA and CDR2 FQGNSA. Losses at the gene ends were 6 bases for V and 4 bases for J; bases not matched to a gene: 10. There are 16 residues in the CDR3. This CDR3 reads CASSFTVAGGADTQYF. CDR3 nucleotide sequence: TGTGCCAGCAGTTTCACTGTAGCGGGAGGTGCAGATACGCAGTATTTT.

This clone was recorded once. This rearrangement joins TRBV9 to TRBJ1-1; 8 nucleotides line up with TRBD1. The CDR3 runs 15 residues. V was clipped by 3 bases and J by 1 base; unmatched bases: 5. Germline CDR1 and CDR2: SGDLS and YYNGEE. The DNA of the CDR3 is TGTGCCAGCAGCGCCTTGACAGGGGCGAACACTGAAGCTTTCTTT. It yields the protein CASSALTGANTEAFF. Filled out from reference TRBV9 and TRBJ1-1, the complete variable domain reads DSGVTQTPKHLITATGQRVTLRCSPRSGDLSVYWYQQSLDQGLQFLIQYYNGEERAKGNILERFSAQQFPDLHSELNLSSLELGDSALYFCASSALTGANTEAFFGQGTRLTVV.

The CDR3 DNA sequence: TGTGCCAGCAGCCGGGACAGGGAAGGCACTGAAGCTTTCTTT. Translation gives CASSRDREGTEAFF. The rearrangement links TRBV27 to TRBJ1-1, with 9 bases lining up with TRBD1. Germline V gene sequence: CDR1 MNHEY, CDR2 SMNVEV (reference sequence). Trimming took 6 bases from V and 4 from J; bases not matched to a gene: 6. The CDR3 totals 14 residues.

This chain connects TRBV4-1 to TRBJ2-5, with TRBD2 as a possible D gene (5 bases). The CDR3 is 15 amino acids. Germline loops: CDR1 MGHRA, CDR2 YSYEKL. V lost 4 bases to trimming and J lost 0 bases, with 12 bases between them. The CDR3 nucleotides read TGCGCCAGCAGCCCAAGTCCGCGGGACCAAGAGACCCAGTACTTC. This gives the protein CASSPSPRDQETQYF.

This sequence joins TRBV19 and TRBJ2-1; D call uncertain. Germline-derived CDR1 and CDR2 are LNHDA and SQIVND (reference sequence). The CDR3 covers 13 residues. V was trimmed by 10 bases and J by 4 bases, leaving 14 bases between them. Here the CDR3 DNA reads TGTGCCACCTCGACCTTGCGGTACAATGAGCAGTTCTTC. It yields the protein CATSTLRYNEQFF.

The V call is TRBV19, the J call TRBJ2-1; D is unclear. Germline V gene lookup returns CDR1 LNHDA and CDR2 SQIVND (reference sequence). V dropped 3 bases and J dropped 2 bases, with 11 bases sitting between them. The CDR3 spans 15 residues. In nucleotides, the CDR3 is TGTGCCAGTAGTATCGACCGGAGCCCCTACAATGAGCAGTTCTTC. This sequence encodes CASSIDRSPYNEQFF. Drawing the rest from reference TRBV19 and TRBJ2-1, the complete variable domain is DGGITQSPKYLFRKEGQNVTLSCEQNLNHDAMYWYRQDPGQGLRLIYYSQIVNDFQKGDIAEGYSVSREKKESFPLTVTSAQKNPTAFYLCASSIDRSPYNEQFFGPGTRLTVL.

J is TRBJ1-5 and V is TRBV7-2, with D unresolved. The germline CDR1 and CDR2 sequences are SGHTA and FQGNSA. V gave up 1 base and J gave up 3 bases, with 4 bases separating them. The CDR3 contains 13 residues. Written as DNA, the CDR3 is TGTGCCAGCAGCTTAGTCATCAATCAGCCCCAGCATTTT. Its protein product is CASSLVINQPQHF.

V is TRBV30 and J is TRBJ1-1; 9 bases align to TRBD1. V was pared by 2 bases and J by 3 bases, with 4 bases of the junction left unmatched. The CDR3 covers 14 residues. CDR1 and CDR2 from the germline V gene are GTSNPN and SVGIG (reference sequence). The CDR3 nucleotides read TGTGCCTGGAGTACAGGGGGCGTGTACACTGAAGCTTTCTTT. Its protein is CAWSTGGVYTEAFF.

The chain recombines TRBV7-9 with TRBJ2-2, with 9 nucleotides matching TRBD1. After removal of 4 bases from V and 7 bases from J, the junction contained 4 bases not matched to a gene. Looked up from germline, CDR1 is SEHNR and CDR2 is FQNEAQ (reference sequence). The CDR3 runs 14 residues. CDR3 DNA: TGTGCCAGCAGCTCAAACAGGGGGCGCGGGGAGCTGTTTTTT. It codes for CASSSNRGRGELFF.

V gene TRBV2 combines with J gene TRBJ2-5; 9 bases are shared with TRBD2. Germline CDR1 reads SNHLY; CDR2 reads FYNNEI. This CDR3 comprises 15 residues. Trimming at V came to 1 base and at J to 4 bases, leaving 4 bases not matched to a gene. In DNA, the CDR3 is TGTGCCAGCAGTGAAGATTGGCGGGGGGGAGAGACCCAGTACTTC. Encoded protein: CASSEDWRGGETQYF.

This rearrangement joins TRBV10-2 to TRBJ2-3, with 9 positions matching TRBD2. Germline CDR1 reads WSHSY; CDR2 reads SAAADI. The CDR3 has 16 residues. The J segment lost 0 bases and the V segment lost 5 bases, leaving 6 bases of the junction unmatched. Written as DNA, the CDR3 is TGCGCCAGCAGTCGGAGAGCGGGGGGTAGCACAGATACGCAGTATTTT. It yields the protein CASSRRAGGSTDTQYF.

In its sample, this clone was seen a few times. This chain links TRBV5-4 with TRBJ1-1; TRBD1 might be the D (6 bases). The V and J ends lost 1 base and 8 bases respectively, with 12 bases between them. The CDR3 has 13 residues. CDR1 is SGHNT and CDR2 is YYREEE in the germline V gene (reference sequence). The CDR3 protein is CASSLWGRTEAFF. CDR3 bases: TGTGCCAGCAGCTTGTGGGGGCGAACGGAAGCTTTCTTT. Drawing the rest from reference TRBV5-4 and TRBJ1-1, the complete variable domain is ETGVTQSPTHLIKTRGQQVTLRCSSQSGHNTVSWYQQALGQGPQFIFQYYREEENGRGNFPPRFSGLQFPNYSSELNVNALELDDSALYLCASSLWGRTEAFFGQGTRLTVV.

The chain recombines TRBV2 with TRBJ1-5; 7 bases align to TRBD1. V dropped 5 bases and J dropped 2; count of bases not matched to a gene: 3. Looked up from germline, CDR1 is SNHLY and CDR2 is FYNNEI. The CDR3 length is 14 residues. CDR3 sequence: CASSFGTGNQPQHF. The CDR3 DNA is TGTGCCAGCAGTTTCGGGACAGGCAATCAGCCCCAGCATTTT.

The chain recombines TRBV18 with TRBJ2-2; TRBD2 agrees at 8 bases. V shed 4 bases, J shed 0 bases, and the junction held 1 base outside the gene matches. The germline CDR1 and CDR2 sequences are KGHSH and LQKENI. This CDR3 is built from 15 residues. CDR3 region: CASSQGLANTGELFF. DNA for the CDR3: TGTGCCAGCTCACAGGGACTAGCGAACACCGGGGAGCTGTTTTTT.

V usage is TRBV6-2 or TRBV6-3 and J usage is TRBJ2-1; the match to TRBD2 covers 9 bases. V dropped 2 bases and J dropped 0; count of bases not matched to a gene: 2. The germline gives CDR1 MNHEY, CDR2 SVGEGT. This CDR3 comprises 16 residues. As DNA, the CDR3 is TGTGCCAGCAGTTACGCGACTAGCGGCTCCTACAATGAGCAGTTCTTC. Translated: CASSYATSGSYNEQFF.

The CDR3: CASSQSGHEAFF. CDR3 coding DNA: TGTGCCAGCAGCCAATCGGGACACGAAGCTTTCTTT. The V and J genes are TRBV7-9 and TRBJ1-1; maybe TRBD1 (6 bases). The CDR3 is made up of 12 amino acids. The germline V gene has CDR1 SEHNR and CDR2 FQNEAQ (reference sequence). V dropped 5 bases and J dropped 8 bases, with 12 bases sitting between them.

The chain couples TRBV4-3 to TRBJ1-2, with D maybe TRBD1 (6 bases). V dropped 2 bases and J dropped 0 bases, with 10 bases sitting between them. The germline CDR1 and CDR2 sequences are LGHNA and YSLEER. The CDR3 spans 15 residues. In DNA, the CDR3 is TGCGCCAGCAGCCAAAACAGGGCTTCTAACTATGGCTACACCTTC. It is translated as CASSQNRASNYGYTF.